The 22 T cell receptor beta chains reported below all come from one sample, sequenced in a study of technical replicates of blood from a handful of donors. The assay was immunoSEQ multiplex PCR, and TCRdb's table has in-frame clones only and misses some. The sample holds about 67,000 clones; 95% to 97% are singletons and the top ten take 0.2% to 0.3%. Sequencing was performed on T cells isolated from PBMCs. These receptors originate from a human donor in good health.

CDR3 region: CASRRDTMNTEAFF. The CDR3 DNA sequence: TGCGCCAGCAGACGGGACACCATGAACACTGAAGCTTTCTTT. V and J are TRBV5-1 and TRBJ1-1; maybe TRBD1 (6 bases). There are 14 residues in the CDR3. The V end was cut by 5 bases, the J end by 0 bases, with 11 bases between. CDR1 and CDR2 from the germline V gene are SGHRS and YFSETQ.

The chain carries TRBV27 and TRBJ2-1, with D tentatively TRBD1 (5 bases). V lost 1 base, J lost 10 bases, and 11 bases lay in between. The CDR3 spans 13 residues. Germline lookup yields CDR1 MNHEY and CDR2 SMNVEV (reference sequence). CDR3 in DNA: TGTGCCAGCAGTTTATTAGGGGTCAGCGAGCAGTTCTTC. The encoded protein is CASSLLGVSEQFF.

The genes are TRBV19 and TRBJ1-5; possible D gene TRBD1, 6 bases. V lost 4 bases and J lost 0, with 10 bases in between. Germline CDR1 LNHDA, CDR2 SQIVND (reference sequence). This CDR3 has 15 residues. In DNA form, the CDR3 reads TGTGCCAGTAGTACAGGGGTCTTTAGCAATCAGCCCCAGCATTTT. Translated, it gives CASSTGVFSNQPQHF. Based on the CDR3 plus reference TRBV19 and TRBJ1-5, the full variable domain is DGGITQSPKYLFRKEGQNVTLSCEQNLNHDAMYWYRQDPGQGLRLIYYSQIVNDFQKGDIAEGYSVSREKKESFPLTVTSAQKNPTAFYLCASSTGVFSNQPQHFGDGTRLSIL.

The chain joins TRBV27 to TRBJ1-5, with TRBD1 identical over 7 bases. V trimming: 1 base; J trimming: 3 bases; junction bases outside the gene matches: 6. The germline CDR1 and CDR2 sequences are MNHEY and SMNVEV (reference sequence). The CDR3 covers 16 residues. The DNA for the CDR3 is TGTGCCAGCAGTTTATTGGGACAGACGAACAATCAGCCCCAGCATTTT. It translates to CASSLLGQTNNQPQHF.

This chain uses TRBV9 with TRBJ1-3; TRBD1 matches at 8 bases. The CDR3 is made up of 19 amino acids. Losses at the gene ends were 0 bases for V and 3 bases for J; bases not matched to a gene: 14. Germline values: CDR1 SGDLS, CDR2 YYNGEE. The CDR3 region has the DNA TGTGCCAGCAGCGTAGCTTCACAGGGGGATGCGGTGGGTGGAAACACCATATATTTT. This translates into CASSVASQGDAVGGNTIYF. Drawing the rest from reference TRBV9 and TRBJ1-3, the complete variable domain is DSGVTQTPKHLITATGQRVTLRCSPRSGDLSVYWYQQSLDQGLQFLIQYYNGEERAKGNILERFSAQQFPDLHSELNLSSLELGDSALYFCASSVASQGDAVGGNTIYFGEGSWLTVV.

J is TRBJ2-5 and V is TRBV28; 10 bases are shared with TRBD2. Looked up from germline, CDR1 is MDHEN and CDR2 is SYDVKM. The V segment lost 1 base and the J segment 1 base; nucleotides outside the gene matches: 3. The CDR3 sequence is 16 residues long. The CDR3 DNA reads TGTGCCAGCAGTTTATCTGGACTAGCGGCCCAAGAGACCCAGTACTTC. It yields the protein CASSLSGLAAQETQYF.

The gene calls are TRBV27 and TRBJ2-7, with D possibly TRBD2 on 6 matching bases. The CDR3 runs 16 residues. V was cut by 0 bases and J by 2 bases, with 14 bases left in between. Germline CDR1 and CDR2: MNHEY and SMNVEV (reference sequence). CDR3 bases: TGTGCCAGCAGTTTATCATTGTTCGGGAGTGCCTACGAGCAGTACTTC. Translation gives CASSLSLFGSAYEQYF.

The rearrangement links TRBV19 to TRBJ2-3, with D perhaps matching TRBD1 (6 bases). Germline-derived CDR1 and CDR2 are LNHDA and SQIVND (reference sequence). The CDR3 runs 15 residues. V was pared by 2 bases and J by 1 base, with 10 bases between. CDR3 nucleotide sequence: TGTGCCAGTAGTATACCAGGGGAAGGCACAGATACGCAGTATTTT. It codes for CASSIPGEGTDTQYF.

The chain carries TRBV7-6 and TRBJ2-2; D might be TRBD2 (6 bases). The CDR3 consists of 15 residues. The V end was cut by 5 bases, the J end by 8 bases, with 18 bases between. The germline CDR1 and CDR2 sequences are SGHVS and FNYEAQ. This CDR3 reads CASSPGAVYSGELFF. For the CDR3, the DNA is TGTGCCAGCAGCCCGGGAGCGGTCTATTCTGGGGAGCTGTTTTTT.

This rearrangement joins TRBV14 to TRBJ2-2, with 11 bases lining up with TRBD2. The CDR3 loop spans 16 amino acids. Germline V gives CDR1 SGHDN, CDR2 FVKESK. The J segment lost 3 bases and the V segment lost 5 bases, leaving 5 bases of the junction unmatched. This CDR3 reads CASSVLAGAYTGELFF. Written as DNA, the CDR3 is TGTGCCAGCAGCGTACTAGCGGGAGCGTACACCGGGGAGCTGTTTTTT.

The chain employs TRBV11-3 and TRBJ2-5; no firm D call. Trimming took off 2 bases at V and 2 bases at J, with 6 bases between the two ends. The CDR3 consists of 13 residues. Germline loops: CDR1 SGHNT, CDR2 YENEEA. CDR3 sequence (DNA): TGTGCCAGCAGCTTACTAGGTCAAGAGACCCAGTACTTC. This encodes CASSLLGQETQYF.

V is TRBV4-1 and J is TRBJ2-7, with a weak D call TRBD1 (6 bases). Germline V CDR1 and CDR2: MGHRA, YSYEKL. The V end was cut by 4 bases, the J end by 0 bases, with 13 bases between. This CDR3 region has 15 residues. CDR3: CASSPQYRVSYEQYF. CDR3 nucleotide sequence: TGCGCCAGCAGCCCCCAATACAGGGTCTCCTACGAGCAGTACTTC.

DNA of the CDR3: TGTGCCAGCAGCTTAGGTACAGGGCCCCAGCATTTT. This encodes CASSLGTGPQHF. The chain recombines TRBV7-9 with TRBJ1-5; the D gene is possibly TRBD1 (5 bases). The germline V gene has CDR1 SEHNR and CDR2 FQNEAQ (reference sequence). The V end lost 1 base, the J end lost 9 bases, and 7 bases lay between the germline ends. This CDR3 spans 12 amino acids.

This chain uses TRBV28 with TRBJ2-1; TRBD1 matches at 8 bases. Trimming at V came to 6 bases and at J to 2 bases, leaving 9 bases not matched to a gene. Germline V gene data show CDR1 as MDHEN and CDR2 as SYDVKM. This CDR3 contains 16 residues. The chain's CDR3 is CASSPGTGSTYNEQFF. The DNA for the CDR3 is TGTGCCAGCAGCCCTGGGACAGGCTCTACCTACAATGAGCAGTTCTTC. The whole variable domain, filled in from reference TRBV28 and TRBJ2-1, reads DVKVTQSSRYLVKRTGEKVFLECVQDMDHENMFWYRQDPGLGLRLIYFSYDVKMKEKGDIPEGYSVSREKKERFSLILESASTNQTSMYLCASSPGTGSTYNEQFFGPGTRLTVL.

CDR3 nucleotides: TGTGCCAGCAGCGCTGGGACATCCCAAGAGACCCAGTACTTC. This codes for CASSAGTSQETQYF. V usage is TRBV7-9 and J usage is TRBJ2-5; tentatively, D is TRBD1 (6 bases). V was trimmed by 5 bases and J by 1 base, leaving 11 bases between them. The CDR3 runs to 14 residues. Per the germline V gene, CDR1 is SEHNR and CDR2 is FQNEAQ (reference sequence).

The rearrangement links TRBV4-3 to TRBJ2-5; 7 bases line up with TRBD2. This CDR3 has 14 amino acids. Per the germline V gene, CDR1 is LGHNA and CDR2 is YSLEER. After removal of 4 bases from V and 6 bases from J, the junction contained 8 bases not matched to a gene. CDR3 amino acids: CASSPRGEWKTQYF. DNA for the CDR3: TGCGCCAGCAGCCCTCGGGGGGAATGGAAGACCCAGTACTTC.

The chain joins TRBV10-3 to TRBJ2-5; no clear D gene. Trimming took 1 base from V and 7 from J, leaving 10 bases between them. The CDR3 extends over 13 amino acids. Germline loops: CDR1 ENHRY, CDR2 SYGVKD. For the CDR3, the DNA is TGTGCCATCAGTGAGTTACTATACGGGACCCAGTACTTC. It specifies CAISELLYGTQYF.

V gene TRBV9 combines with J gene TRBJ2-4; the match to TRBD2 covers 7 bases. The CDR3 spans 15 residues. Trimming removed 4 bases from V and 7 bases from J; junction bases left unmatched: 11. CDR1 is SGDLS, CDR2 YYNGEE, per germline. CDR3 in DNA: TGTGCCAGCAGCATCGAGCTGGGGGGGGTCAACATTCAGTACTTC. Residues: CASSIELGGVNIQYF.

The chain uses TRBV9 and TRBJ2-1; D is possibly TRBD2 (7 bases). CDR3 size: 14 residues. Germline assignment: CDR1 SGDLS and CDR2 YYNGEE. The germline V and J ends were trimmed by 2 bases and 8 bases, with 14 bases remaining between them. CDR3 sequence: CASSVQAGTYEQFF. As DNA, the CDR3 is TGTGCCAGCAGCGTTCAAGCGGGGACATATGAGCAGTTCTTC.

This rearrangement joins TRBV30 to TRBJ2-7; no reliable D call. The CDR3 runs 11 residues. V lost 2 bases to trimming and J lost 2 bases, with 4 bases between them. Germline V lookup: CDR1 GTSNPN, CDR2 SVGIG (reference sequence). The CDR3 DNA reads as TGTGCCTGGAGTCTAGCCTACGAGCAGTACTTC. Its protein product is CAWSLAYEQYF.

The chain has TRBV28 and TRBJ2-7, with TRBD1 identical over 7 bases. This CDR3 contains 13 residues. In germline, CDR1 is MDHEN, CDR2 SYDVKM. The J segment lost 6 bases and the V segment lost 10 bases, leaving 12 bases of the junction unmatched. The CDR3 is CATRPTGKSEQYF. DNA for the CDR3: TGTGCCACCAGACCGACAGGGAAGAGCGAGCAGTACTTC.

The chain links TRBV4-3 to TRBJ2-7; 9 nucleotides line up with TRBD1. Trimming removed 3 bases from V and 4 bases from J; junction bases left unmatched: 7. CDR1 and CDR2 (germline): LGHNA, YSLEER. The CDR3 is made up of 15 amino acids. DNA of the CDR3: TGCGCCAGCAGCCAGCACAGGGGGCAAGGGTACGAGCAGTACTTC. Its protein is CASSQHRGQGYEQYF.